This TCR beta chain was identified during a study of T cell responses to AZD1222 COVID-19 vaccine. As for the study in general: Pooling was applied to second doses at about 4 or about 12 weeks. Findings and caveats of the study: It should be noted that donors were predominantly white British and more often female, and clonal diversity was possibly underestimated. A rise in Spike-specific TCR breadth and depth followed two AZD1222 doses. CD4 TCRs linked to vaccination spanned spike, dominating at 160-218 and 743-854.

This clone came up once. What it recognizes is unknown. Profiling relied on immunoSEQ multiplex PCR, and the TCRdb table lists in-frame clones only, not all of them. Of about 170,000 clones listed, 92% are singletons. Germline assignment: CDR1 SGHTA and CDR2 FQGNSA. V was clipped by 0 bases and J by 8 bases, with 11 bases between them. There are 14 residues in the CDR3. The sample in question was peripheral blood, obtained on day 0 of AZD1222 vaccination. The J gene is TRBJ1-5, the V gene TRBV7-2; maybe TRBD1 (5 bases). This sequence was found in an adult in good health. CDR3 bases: TGTGCCAGCAGCTTAGCGCGAGGGGAGGAGCCCCAGCATTTT. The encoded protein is CASSLARGEEPQHF. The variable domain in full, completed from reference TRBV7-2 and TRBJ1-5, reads GAGVSQSPSNKVTEKGKDVELRCDPISGHTALYWYRQSLGQGLEFLIYFQGNSAPDKSGLPSDRFSAERTGGSVSTLTIQRTQQEDSAVYLCASSLARGEEPQHFGDGTRLSIL.